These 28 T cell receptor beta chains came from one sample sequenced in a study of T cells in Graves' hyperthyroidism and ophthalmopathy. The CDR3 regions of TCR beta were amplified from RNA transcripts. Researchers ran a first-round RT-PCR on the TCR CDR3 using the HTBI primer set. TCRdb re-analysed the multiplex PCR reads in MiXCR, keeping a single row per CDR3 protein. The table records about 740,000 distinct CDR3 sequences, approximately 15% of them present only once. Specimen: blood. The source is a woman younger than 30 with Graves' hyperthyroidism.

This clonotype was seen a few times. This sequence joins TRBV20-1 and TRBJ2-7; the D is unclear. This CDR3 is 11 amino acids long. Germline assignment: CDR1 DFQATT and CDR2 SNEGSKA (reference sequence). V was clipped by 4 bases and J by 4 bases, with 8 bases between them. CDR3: CSAIGPYEQYF. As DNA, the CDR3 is TGCAGTGCTATAGGCCCATACGAGCAGTACTTC.

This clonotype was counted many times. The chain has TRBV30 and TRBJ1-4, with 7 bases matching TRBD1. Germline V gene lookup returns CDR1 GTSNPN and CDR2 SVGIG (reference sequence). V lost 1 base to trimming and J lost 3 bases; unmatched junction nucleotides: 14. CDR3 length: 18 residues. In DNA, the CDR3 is TGTGCCTGGAGTGACCCCAATACCGACAGGGCGTCTAATGAAAAACTGTTTTTT. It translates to CAWSDPNTDRASNEKLFF.

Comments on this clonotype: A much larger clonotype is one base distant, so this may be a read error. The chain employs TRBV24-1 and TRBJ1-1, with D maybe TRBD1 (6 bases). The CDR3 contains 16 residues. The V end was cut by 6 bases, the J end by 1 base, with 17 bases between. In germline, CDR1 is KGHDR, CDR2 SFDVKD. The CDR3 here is CATSSQGSRANTEAFF. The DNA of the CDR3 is TGTGCCACCAGTTCACAGGGTTCCAGGGCGAACACTGAAGCTTTCTTT.

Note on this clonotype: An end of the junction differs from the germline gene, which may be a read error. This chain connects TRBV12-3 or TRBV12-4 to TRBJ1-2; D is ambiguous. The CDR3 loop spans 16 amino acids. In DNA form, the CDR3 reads TGTGCCAGCAGTCCTAGATCCCTGTATGGCTACTATGGCTACGCCTTC. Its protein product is CASSPRSLYGYYGYAF.

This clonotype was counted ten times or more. For the CDR3, the DNA is TGTGCCAGCAGCACTGGGGGGGCCCCCAACTATGGCTACACCTTC. Translation gives CASSTGGAPNYGYTF. This chain uses TRBV28 with TRBJ1-2; D perhaps matches TRBD1 (6 bases). Trimming removed 6 bases from V and 2 bases from J, with 16 bases in between. The CDR3 length is 15 residues. Germline V gene data show CDR1 as MDHEN and CDR2 as SYDVKM.

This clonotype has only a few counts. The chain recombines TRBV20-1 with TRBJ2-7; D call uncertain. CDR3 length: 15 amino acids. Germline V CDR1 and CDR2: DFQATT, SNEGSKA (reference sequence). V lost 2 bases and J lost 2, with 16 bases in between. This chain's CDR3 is CSARPLQVTPYEQYF. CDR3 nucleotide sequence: TGCAGTGCTAGACCCCTGCAGGTTACTCCCTACGAGCAGTACTTC.

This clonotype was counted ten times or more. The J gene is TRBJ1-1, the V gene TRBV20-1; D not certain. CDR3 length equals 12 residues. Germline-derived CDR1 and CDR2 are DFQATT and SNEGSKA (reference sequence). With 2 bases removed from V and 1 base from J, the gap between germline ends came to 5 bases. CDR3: CSARRENTEAFF. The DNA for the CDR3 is TGCAGTGCTAGAAGGGAGAACACTGAAGCTTTCTTT.

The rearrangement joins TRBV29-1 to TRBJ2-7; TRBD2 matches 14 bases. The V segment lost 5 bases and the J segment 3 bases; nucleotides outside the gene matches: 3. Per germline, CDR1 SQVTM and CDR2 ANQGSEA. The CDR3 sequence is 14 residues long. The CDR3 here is CSVLGLAGDYEQYF. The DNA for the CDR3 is TGCAGCGTTTTGGGACTAGCGGGGGACTACGAGCAGTACTTC.

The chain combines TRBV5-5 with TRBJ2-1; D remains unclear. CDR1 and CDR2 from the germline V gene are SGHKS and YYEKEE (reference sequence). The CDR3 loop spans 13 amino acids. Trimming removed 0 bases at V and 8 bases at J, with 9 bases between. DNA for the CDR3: TGTGCCAGCAGCTTGGGTTCAAGGGATGAGCAGTTCTTC. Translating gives CASSLGSRDEQFF.

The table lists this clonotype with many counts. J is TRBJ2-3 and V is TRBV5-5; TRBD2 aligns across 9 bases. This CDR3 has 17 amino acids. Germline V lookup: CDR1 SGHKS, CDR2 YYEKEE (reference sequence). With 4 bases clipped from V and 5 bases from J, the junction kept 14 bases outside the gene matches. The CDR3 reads CASSPLAGTRTGDTQYF. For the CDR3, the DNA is TGTGCCAGCAGCCCCCTAGCGGGAACCCGAACGGGAGATACGCAGTATTTT. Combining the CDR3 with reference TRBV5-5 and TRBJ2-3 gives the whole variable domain DAGVTQSPTHLIKTRGQQVTLRCSPISGHKSVSWYQQVLGQGPQFIFQYYEKEERGRGNFPDRFSARQFPNYSSELNVNALLLGDSALYLCASSPLAGTRTGDTQYFGPGTRLTVL.

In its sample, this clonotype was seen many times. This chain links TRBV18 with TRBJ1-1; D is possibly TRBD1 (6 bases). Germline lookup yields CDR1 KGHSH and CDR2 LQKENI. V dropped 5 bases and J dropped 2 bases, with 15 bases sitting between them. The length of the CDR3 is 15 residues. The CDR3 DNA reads TGTGCCAGCTCAATATACAGGGTCGGCAACACTGAAGCTTTCTTT. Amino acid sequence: CASSIYRVGNTEAFF.

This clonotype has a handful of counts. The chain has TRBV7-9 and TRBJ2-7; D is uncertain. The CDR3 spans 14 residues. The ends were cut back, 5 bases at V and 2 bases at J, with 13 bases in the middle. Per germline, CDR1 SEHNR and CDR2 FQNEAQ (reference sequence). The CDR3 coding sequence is TGTGCCAGCAGCGCTAGTTGGTTACCCTACGAGCAGTACTTC. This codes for CASSASWLPYEQYF.

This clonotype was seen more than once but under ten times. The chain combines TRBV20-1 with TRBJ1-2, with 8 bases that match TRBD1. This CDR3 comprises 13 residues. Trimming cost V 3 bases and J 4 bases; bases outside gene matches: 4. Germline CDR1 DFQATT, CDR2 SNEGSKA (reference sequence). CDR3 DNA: TGCAGTGCTAGGCAGGGACAGGCCTATGGCTACACCTTC. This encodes CSARQGQAYGYTF.

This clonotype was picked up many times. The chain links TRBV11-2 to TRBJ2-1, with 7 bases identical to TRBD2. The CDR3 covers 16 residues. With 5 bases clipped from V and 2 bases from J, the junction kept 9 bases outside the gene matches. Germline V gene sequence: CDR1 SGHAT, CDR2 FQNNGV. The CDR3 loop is CASSPVRGRAYNEQFF. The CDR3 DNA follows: TGTGCCAGCAGCCCCGTTCGAGGGAGGGCCTACAATGAGCAGTTCTTC.

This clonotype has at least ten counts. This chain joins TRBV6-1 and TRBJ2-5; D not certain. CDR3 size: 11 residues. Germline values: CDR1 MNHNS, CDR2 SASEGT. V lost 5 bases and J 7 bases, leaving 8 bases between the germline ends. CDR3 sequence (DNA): TGTGCCAGCAGTTGGGCAGGGACCCAGTACTTC. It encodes CASSWAGTQYF.

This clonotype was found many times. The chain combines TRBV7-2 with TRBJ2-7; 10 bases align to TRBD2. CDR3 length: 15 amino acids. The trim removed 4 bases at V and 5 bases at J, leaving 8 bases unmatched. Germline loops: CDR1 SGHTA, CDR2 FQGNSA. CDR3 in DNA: TGTGCCAGCAGCTCAGAGGGACTAGCGAGCCACGAGCAGTACTTC. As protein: CASSSEGLASHEQYF.

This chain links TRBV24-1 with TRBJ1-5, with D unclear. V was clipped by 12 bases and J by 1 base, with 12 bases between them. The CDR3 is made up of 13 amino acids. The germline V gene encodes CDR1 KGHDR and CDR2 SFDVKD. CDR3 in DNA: TGTGCCGGCATCACCGTAAGCAATCAGCCCCAGCATTTT. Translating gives CAGITVSNQPQHF.

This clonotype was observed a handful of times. As DNA, the CDR3 is TGTGCCAGCGGGGACGGGACAGGGGTCTACGAGCAGTACTTC. Translating gives CASGDGTGVYEQYF. The J gene is TRBJ2-7, the V gene TRBV25-1; 10 bases agree with TRBD1. J gave up 3 bases and V 8 bases, and 7 bases lay outside the gene matches. CDR3 size: 14 residues. Germline V gives CDR1 MGHDK, CDR2 SYGVNS.

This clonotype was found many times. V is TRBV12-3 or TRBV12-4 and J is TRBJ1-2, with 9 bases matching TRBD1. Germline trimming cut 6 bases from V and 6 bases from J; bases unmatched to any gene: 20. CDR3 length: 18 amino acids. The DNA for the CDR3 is TGTGCCAGCAGCCCGTCCCCCTCACAGGGGGCAGGGAGAGATGGCTACACCTTC. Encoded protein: CASSPSPSQGAGRDGYTF.

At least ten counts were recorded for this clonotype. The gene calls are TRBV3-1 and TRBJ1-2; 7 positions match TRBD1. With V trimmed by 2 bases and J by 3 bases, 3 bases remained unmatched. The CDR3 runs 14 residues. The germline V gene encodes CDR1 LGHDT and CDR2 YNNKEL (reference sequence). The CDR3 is CASSQRGPYYGYTF. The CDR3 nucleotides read TGTGCCAGCAGCCAAAGGGGGCCTTACTATGGCTACACCTTC.

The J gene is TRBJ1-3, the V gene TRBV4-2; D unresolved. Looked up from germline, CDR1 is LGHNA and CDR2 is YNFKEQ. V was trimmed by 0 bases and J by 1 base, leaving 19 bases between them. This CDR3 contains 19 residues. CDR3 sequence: CASSQDLYGGGISGNTIYF. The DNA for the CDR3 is TGTGCCAGCAGCCAAGATTTGTATGGTGGAGGGATTTCTGGAAACACCATATATTTT.

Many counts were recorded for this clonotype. Written as DNA, the CDR3 is TGTGCCAGCAGCCTCCCCGGGGGGGGCGATGAAAAACTGTTTTTT. It is translated as CASSLPGGGDEKLFF. The chain couples TRBV11-2 to TRBJ1-4; D is perhaps TRBD1 (6 bases). Trimming took 5 bases from V and 6 from J, leaving 16 bases between them. Per germline, CDR1 SGHAT and CDR2 FQNNGV. The CDR3 is 15 amino acids.

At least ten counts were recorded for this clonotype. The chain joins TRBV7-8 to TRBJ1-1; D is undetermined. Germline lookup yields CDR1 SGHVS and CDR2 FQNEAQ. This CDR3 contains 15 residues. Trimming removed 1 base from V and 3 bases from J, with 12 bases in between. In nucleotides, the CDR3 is TGTGCCAGCAGCTTAGAAGTCGAAGCGGACACTGAAGCTTTCTTT. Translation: CASSLEVEADTEAFF.

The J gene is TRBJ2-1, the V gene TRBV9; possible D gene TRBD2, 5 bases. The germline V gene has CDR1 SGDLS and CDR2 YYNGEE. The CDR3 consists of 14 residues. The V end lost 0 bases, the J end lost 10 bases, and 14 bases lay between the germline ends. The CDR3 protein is CASSVVGSVGEQFF. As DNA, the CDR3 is TGTGCCAGCAGCGTAGTAGGTAGCGTCGGGGAGCAGTTCTTC.

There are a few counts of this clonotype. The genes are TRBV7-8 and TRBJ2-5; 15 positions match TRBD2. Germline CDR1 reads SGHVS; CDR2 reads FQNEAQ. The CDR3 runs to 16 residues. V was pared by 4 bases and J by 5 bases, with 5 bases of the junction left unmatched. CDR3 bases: TGTGCCAGCAGCTCCGGGACTAGCGGGAGGACCGAGACCCAGTACTTC. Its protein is CASSSGTSGRTETQYF.

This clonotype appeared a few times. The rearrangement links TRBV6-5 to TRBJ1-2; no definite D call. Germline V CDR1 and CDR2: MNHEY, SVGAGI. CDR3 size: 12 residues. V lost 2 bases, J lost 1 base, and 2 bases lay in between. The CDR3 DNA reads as TGTGCCAGCAGTTACGATAACTATGGCTACACCTTC. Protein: CASSYDNYGYTF.

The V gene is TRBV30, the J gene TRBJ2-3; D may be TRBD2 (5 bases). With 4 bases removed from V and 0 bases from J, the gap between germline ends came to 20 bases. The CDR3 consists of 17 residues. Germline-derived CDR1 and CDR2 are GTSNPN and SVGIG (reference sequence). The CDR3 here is CAWTPLWASRSTDTQYF. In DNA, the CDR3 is TGTGCCTGGACCCCCCTTTGGGCTAGCAGGAGCACAGATACGCAGTATTTT. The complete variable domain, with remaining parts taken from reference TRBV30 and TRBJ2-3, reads SQTIHQWPATLVQPVGSPLSLECTVEGTSNPNLYWYRQAAGRGLQLLFYSVGIGQISSEVPQNLSASRPQDRQFILSSKKLLLSDSGFYLCAWTPLWASRSTDTQYFGPGTRLTVL.

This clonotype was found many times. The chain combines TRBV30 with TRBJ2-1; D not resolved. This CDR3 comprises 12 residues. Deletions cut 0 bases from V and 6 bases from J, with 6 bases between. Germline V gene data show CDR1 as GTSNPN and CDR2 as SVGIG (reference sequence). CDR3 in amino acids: CAWSVRANEQFF. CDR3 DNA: TGTGCCTGGAGTGTTCGGGCCAATGAGCAGTTCTTC.